This T cell receptor beta chain comes out of a study of cytomegalovirus exposure and HLA in healthy donors. General study points: Despite most TCR sequences being rare, some public TCRs occurred in many donors.

13 Jbeta primers and 60 Vbeta primers were used for the PCR. Method: immunoSEQ multiplex PCR; TCRdb's copy keeps in-frame clones and lacks some. The sample data list 130,000 or so clones. V was pared by 4 bases and J by 0 bases, with 6 bases between. The germline gives CDR1 SGHTA, CDR2 FQGTGA. The CDR3 is 13 amino acids. Concerning this clone itself: Its antigen is not identified.

The sequenced sample was PBMCs. The V and J genes are TRBV7-3 and TRBJ1-1; D call uncertain. The TCR was taken from a woman aged 40 to 55 in good health and CMV-seronegative. As DNA, the CDR3 is TGTGCCAGCAGCTCTGACATGAACACTGAAGCTTTCTTT. It translates to CASSSDMNTEAFF.